The clone carrying this T cell receptor beta chain was counted ten times or more. Its antigen is unknown. Individual TCR cDNA molecules each bore their own unique molecular identifier. TCRdb processed the 5' RACE reads anew with MiXCR; each CDR3 protein has one entry. The table shows 25,000 or so distinct CDR3 sequences, with 9.5% to 15% occurring only once. The sample comes from a study of spatial heterogeneity in lung cancer. Study overall: Each distinct TCR and UMI combination averaged more than ten appearances in raw reads. General observations from the study: Relative to follow-up, resection was when ubiquitous expanded tumor TCRs appeared more in blood.

The time point: sample taken at primary tumor resection. Sequencing was performed on whole RNA extracted from tumor and nontumor lung tissue, or from frozen PBMC, and the material was left unsorted. Samples were obtained from some 70 donors, all untreated early-stage non-small cell lung cancer patients. This TCR was recovered from a female donor with early-stage non-small cell lung cancer. The input for sequencing was PBMCs, taken at surgery.

The DNA for the CDR3 is TGTGCCAGCAGCAAGACAGGGCTAGCCAAAAACATTCAGTACTTC. This translates into CASSKTGLAKNIQYF. The chain links TRBV6-2 or TRBV6-3 to TRBJ2-4; TRBD1 agrees at 7 bases. The CDR3 loop spans 15 amino acids. V gave up 6 bases and J gave up 0 bases; unmatched junction bases: 5. Germline V gives CDR1 MNHEY, CDR2 SVGEGT.